A selection of T cell receptor beta chains follows, all from one sample in a study of CD8+ T cells in alopecia areata. Only in-frame clones appear in the TCRdb table, and some are missing; sequencing was by immunoSEQ multiplex PCR. Counted here are under 350,000 clones, about 62% occurring once; the ten biggest clones make up less than 2%. The sequences come from CD4+ T cells sorted from blood, collected at week 24, from a patient treated with tofacitinib. These receptors were collected from a human donor with alopecia areata. Both conserved end residues are part of each CDR3. The D gene is left open where the match is weak. Rows give clone size only sometimes, using once, few, many, or a class for an expanded clone.

>TRBV27|TRBJ2-5|TRBD2|few
CASSPRGLGGAQYF
TGTGCCAGCAGTCCCCGGGGACTGGGGGGGGCCCAGTACTTC
>TRBV7-2|TRBJ1-4|-|-
CASSVTVSNEKLFF
TGTGCCAGCAGCGTGACAGTTTCTAATGAAAAACTGTTTTTT
>TRBV5-1|TRBJ1-1|TRBD1|-
CASSSGQGGTEAFF
TGCGCCAGCAGCTCCGGACAGGGTGGCACTGAAGCTTTCTTT
>TRBV30|TRBJ2-1|-|-
CAWSRGGLYNEQFF
TGTGCCTGGAGCAGGGGGGGCCTTTACAATGAGCAGTTCTTC
>TRBV18|TRBJ1-2|-|-
CASSPGEGYGYTF
TGTGCCAGCTCACCCGGGGAGGGCTATGGCTACACCTTC
>TRBV7-9|TRBJ2-5|TRBD2|-
CASSPDAGVETQYF
TGTGCCAGCAGTCCTGACGCGGGGGTGGAGACCCAGTACTTC
>TRBV7-9|TRBJ1-5|-|-
CASSPDGKVNQPQHF
TGTGCCAGCAGCCCCGATGGGAAGGTCAATCAGCCCCAGCATTTT
>TRBV25-1|TRBJ1-1|-|few
CASSAEGRVTEAFF
TGTGCCAGCAGTGCCGAAGGGAGGGTCACTGAAGCTTTCTTT
>TRBV4-2|TRBJ2-2|TRBD2|-
CASSSRHQGGPGELFF
TGTGCCAGCAGCTCGCGGCACCAGGGAGGGCCCGGGGAGCTGTTTTTT
>TRBV2|TRBJ2-3|TRBD1|-
CASSPGQGGRDTQYF
TGTGCCAGCAGTCCGGGACAGGGAGGAAGAGATACGCAGTATTTT
>TRBV10-3|TRBJ2-2|-|few
CAMRGDSQNTGELFF
TGTGCCATGCGCGGGGACAGCCAGAACACCGGGGAGCTGTTTTTT
>TRBV6-5|TRBJ1-2|-|-
CASSPERTPNYGYTF
TGTGCCAGCTCCCCGGAACGGACACCTAACTATGGCTACACCTTC
>TRBV18|TRBJ2-6|-|-
CASSEGQSGANVLTF
TGTGCCAGCTCGGAGGGACAGTCCGGGGCCAACGTCCTGACTTTC
>TRBV29-1|TRBJ2-7|TRBD2|-
CSVGRGEYEQYF
TGCAGCGTTGGTCGGGGGGAATACGAGCAGTACTTC
>TRBV30|TRBJ1-3|-|few
CAWHSGNTIYF
TGTGCCTGGCACTCTGGAAACACCATATATTTT
>TRBV27|TRBJ1-5|-|-
CASSSTASNQPQHF
TGTGCCAGCAGTTCGACAGCTAGCAATCAGCCCCAGCATTTT
>TRBV19|TRBJ2-1|TRBD1|few
CASSIRQGGDEQFF
TGTGCCAGTAGTATCCGACAGGGTGGCGATGAGCAGTTCTTC